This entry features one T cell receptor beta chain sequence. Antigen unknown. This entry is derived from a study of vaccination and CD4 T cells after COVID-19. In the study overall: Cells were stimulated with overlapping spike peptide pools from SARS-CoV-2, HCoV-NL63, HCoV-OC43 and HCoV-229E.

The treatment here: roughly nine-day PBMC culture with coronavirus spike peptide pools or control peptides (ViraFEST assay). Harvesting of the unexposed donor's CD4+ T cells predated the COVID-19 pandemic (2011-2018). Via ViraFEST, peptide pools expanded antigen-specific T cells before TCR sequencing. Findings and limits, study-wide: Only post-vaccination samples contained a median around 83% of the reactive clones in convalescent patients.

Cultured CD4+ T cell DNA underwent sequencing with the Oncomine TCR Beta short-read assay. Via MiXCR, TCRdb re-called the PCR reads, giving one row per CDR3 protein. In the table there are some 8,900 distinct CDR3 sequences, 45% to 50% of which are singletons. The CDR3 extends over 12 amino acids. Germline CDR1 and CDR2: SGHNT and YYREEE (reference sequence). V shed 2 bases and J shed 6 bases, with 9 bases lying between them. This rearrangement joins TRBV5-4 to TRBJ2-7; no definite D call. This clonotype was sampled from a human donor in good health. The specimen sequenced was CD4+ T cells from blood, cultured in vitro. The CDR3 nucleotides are TGTGCCAGCAGCTTAGAAAGTCTCGAGCAGTACTTC. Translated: CASSLESLEQYF.